This TCR beta chain was recorded in a study of Ad26.COV2.S vaccination and SARS-CoV-2 variants. Study-wide background: Within the COV1001 Ad26.COV2.S trial arm, the donor was enrolled.

TCRdb keeps only in-frame clones here, not all; method: immunoSEQ multiplex PCR. The data hold some 480,000 clones, with 70% to 90% observed a single time. The treatment here: over 15 received Ad26.COV2.S at low or high dose, single or two shots; several received placebo; per-sample allocation not given. On day 63 after the first injection, vaccine and placebo recipients gave samples. Recruitment in Boston yielded a donor of adult age, 18-55 years. The ends were cut back, 3 bases at V and 14 bases at J, with 16 bases in the middle. Germline CDR1 and CDR2: MDHEN and SYDVKM. The CDR3 sequence is 12 residues long.

V and J are TRBV28 and TRBJ1-2; D is unclear. The source is a person between 18 and 59 years old who received the Ad26.COV2.S COVID-19 vaccine or a placebo. The specimen was peripheral blood, collected in a trial of Ad26.COV2.S vaccine versus placebo. The CDR3 sequence: CASSFPLLAATF. The CDR3 DNA follows: TGTGCCAGCAGTTTTCCTCTACTAGCCGCGACCTTC.